The rows below give T cell receptor beta chains drawn from one sample of a study of CD8+ T cells in alopecia areata. The method was immunoSEQ multiplex PCR; TCRdb's version includes in-frame clones alone and lacks a portion of them. The sample carries 200,000 to 250,000 clones, under 70% recorded once. The sequences come from CD4+ T cells sorted from blood, collected at week 4, from a patient treated with tofacitinib. The receptors derive from a human donor with alopecia areata. The CDR3 runs from the conserved cysteine through the conserved F or W. The D gene is left open where the match is weak. Clone size, where shown, is once, few, many, or a class for clones that have expanded.

D gene: -
V gene: TRBV29-1
J gene: TRBJ2-5
clone size: -
CDR3 protein: CSVDSRKKETQYF
CDR3 DNA: TGCAGCGTTGATAGCAGAAAGAAAGAGACCCAGTACTTC

D gene: -
V gene: TRBV11-2
J gene: TRBJ2-5
clone size: -
CDR3 protein: CASSLLVQETQYF
CDR3 DNA: TGTGCCAGCAGCTTATTAGTCCAAGAGACCCAGTACTTC

D gene: TRBD1
V gene: TRBV2
J gene: TRBJ2-5
clone size: -
CDR3 protein: CASRNRGETQYF
CDR3 DNA: TGTGCCAGCAGAAACAGGGGTGAGACCCAGTACTTC

D gene: TRBD1
V gene: TRBV18
J gene: TRBJ1-6
clone size: -
CDR3 protein: CASSLYTGTGNSPLHF
CDR3 DNA: TGTGCCAGCTCACTGTACACCGGGACAGGGAATTCACCCCTCCACTTT

D gene: -
V gene: TRBV30
J gene: TRBJ1-1
clone size: -
CDR3 protein: CAWSWVTEAFF
CDR3 DNA: TGTGCCTGGAGTTGGGTCACTGAAGCTTTCTTT

D gene: -
V gene: TRBV7-2
J gene: TRBJ2-1
clone size: once
CDR3 protein: CASSFNSVGQFF
CDR3 DNA: TGTGCCAGCAGCTTTAACTCGGTCGGGCAGTTCTTC

D gene: -
V gene: TRBV29-1
J gene: TRBJ2-7
clone size: -
CDR3 protein: CSVDVSRSEQYF
CDR3 DNA: TGCAGCGTTGACGTGAGTCGGAGCGAGCAGTACTTC

D gene: TRBD1
V gene: TRBV6-5
J gene: TRBJ2-3
clone size: -
CDR3 protein: CASWDRSTDTQYF
CDR3 DNA: TGTGCCAGCTGGGACAGGTCGACAGATACGCAGTATTTT

D gene: -
V gene: TRBV7-9
J gene: TRBJ1-4
clone size: -
CDR3 protein: CASSLARREKLFF
CDR3 DNA: TGTGCCAGCAGCTTAGCGCGGCGCGAAAAACTGTTTTTT

D gene: TRBD1
V gene: TRBV6-6
J gene: TRBJ1-6
clone size: -
CDR3 protein: CASSLRQGEDSPLHF
CDR3 DNA: TGTGCCAGCAGTCTCCGACAGGGCGAGGATTCACCCCTCCACTTT

D gene: -
V gene: TRBV29-1
J gene: TRBJ1-4
clone size: -
CDR3 protein: CSVEVVNEKLFF
CDR3 DNA: TGCAGCGTTGAAGTGGTTAATGAAAAACTGTTTTTT